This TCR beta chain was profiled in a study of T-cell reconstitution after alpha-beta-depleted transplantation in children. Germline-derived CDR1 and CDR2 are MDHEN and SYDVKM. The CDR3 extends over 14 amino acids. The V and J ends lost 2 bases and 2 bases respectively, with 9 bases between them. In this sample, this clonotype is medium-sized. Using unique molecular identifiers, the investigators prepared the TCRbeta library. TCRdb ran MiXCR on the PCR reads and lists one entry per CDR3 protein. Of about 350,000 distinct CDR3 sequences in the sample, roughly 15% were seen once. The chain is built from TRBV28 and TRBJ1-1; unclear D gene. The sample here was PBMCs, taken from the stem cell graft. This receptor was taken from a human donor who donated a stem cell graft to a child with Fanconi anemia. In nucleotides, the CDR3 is TGTGCCAGCAGTTTAATTACAGCTAACACTGAAGCTTTCTTT. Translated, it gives CASSLITANTEAFF. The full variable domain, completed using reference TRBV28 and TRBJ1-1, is DVKVTQSSRYLVKRTGEKVFLECVQDMDHENMFWYRQDPGLGLRLIYFSYDVKMKEKGDIPEGYSVSREKKERFSLILESASTNQTSMYLCASSLITANTEAFFGQGTRLTVV.